These T cell receptor beta chains were read from a single sample in a study of CD8 T cells in Susac syndrome. Using its own MiXCR run on the immunoSEQ multiplex PCR reads, TCRdb lists one record per CDR3 protein. The sample carries about 200,000 distinct CDR3 sequences, roughly 94% recorded once. Sequencing was done on a sample of CD4+ T cells from PBMCs. These receptors came from a human donor with multiple sclerosis. Each CDR3 is given with its conserved first and last residue. D genes are given only for firm matches. Some rows have no size entry. The others give once, few or many, or a class for an expanded clone.

TRBJ1-2 | TRBV30 | - | - | CAWSKGAGYTF | TGTGCCTGGAGTAAAGGGGCTGGCTACACCTTC
TRBJ2-5 | TRBV7-2 | - | - | CASSPGPGLETQYF | TGTGCCAGCAGCCCAGGTCCTGGGCTGGAGACCCAGTACTTC
TRBJ1-5 | TRBV25-1 | few | - | CASRQTGSNQPQHF | TGTGCCAGCAGGCAGACTGGGAGCAATCAGCCCCAGCATTTT
TRBJ2-7 | TRBV20-1 | - | TRBD1 | CSARVPGQFYEQYF | TGCAGTGCTAGAGTACCGGGACAGTTCTACGAGCAGTACTTC
TRBJ2-3 | TRBV5-4 | - | - | CASSWGPLGATDTQYF | TGTGCCAGCAGCTGGGGCCCACTAGGGGCCACAGATACGCAGTATTTT
TRBJ2-3 | TRBV20-1 | - | TRBD1 | CSASGTGAQYF | TGCAGTGCTTCCGGGACAGGGGCGCAGTATTTT
TRBJ2-5 | TRBV4-2 | - | TRBD1 | CASSQNPGQGAETQYF | TGTGCCAGCAGCCAAAATCCGGGACAGGGAGCAGAGACCCAGTACTTC
TRBJ2-1 | TRBV9 | - | - | CASSVARGGEQFF | TGTGCCAGCAGCGTAGCTAGGGGCGGAGAGCAGTTCTTC
TRBJ1-2 | TRBV25-1 | - | - | CASSAGIDGYTF | TGTGCCAGCAGTGCCGGGATCGATGGCTACACCTTC
TRBJ2-1 | TRBV7-2 | - | - | CASSYGPQRFF | TGTGCCAGCAGCTATGGCCCCCAGCGGTTCTTC
TRBJ1-1 | TRBV12-3/TRBV12-4 | - | - | CASSSSMGRTGEAFF | TGTGCCAGCAGTTCCAGCATGGGCCGAACAGGTGAAGCTTTCTTT
TRBJ2-7 | TRBV20-1 | - | - | CSARPSALSYEQYF | TGCAGTGCCCGGCCTAGCGCTTTATCCTACGAGCAGTACTTC
TRBJ1-2 | TRBV20-1 | - | - | CSARVAGNYGYTF | TGCAGTGCTAGAGTTGCGGGGAACTATGGCTACACCTTC
TRBJ2-1 | TRBV29-1 | - | - | CSVEPRLGYNEQFF | TGCAGCGTTGAACCCAGGCTAGGCTACAATGAGCAGTTCTTC
TRBJ2-5 | TRBV20-1 | - | - | CSAGAETQYF | TGCAGTGCAGGGGCAGAGACCCAGTACTTC
TRBJ2-5 | TRBV3-1 | - | TRBD2 | CASSHGLGVETQYF | TGTGCCAGCAGCCACGGACTAGGGGTGGAGACCCAGTACTTC